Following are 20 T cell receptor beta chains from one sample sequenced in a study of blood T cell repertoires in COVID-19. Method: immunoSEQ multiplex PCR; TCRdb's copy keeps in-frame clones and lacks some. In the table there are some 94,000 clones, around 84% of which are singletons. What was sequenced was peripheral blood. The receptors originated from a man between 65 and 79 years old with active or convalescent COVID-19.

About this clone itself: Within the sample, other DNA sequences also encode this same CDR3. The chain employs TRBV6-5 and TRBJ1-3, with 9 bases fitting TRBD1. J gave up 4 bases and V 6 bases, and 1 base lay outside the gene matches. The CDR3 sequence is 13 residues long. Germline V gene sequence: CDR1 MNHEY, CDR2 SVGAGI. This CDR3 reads CASRDRGGNTIYF. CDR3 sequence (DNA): TGTGCCAGCAGGGACAGGGGAGGAAACACCATATATTTT.

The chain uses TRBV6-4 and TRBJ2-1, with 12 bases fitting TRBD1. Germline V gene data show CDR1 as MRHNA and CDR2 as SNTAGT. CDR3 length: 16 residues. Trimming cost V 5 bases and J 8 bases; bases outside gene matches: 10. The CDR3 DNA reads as TGTGCCAGCAGTTCCTCCGGGACAGGGGGCTTCTATGAGCAGTTCTTC. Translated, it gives CASSSSGTGGFYEQFF.

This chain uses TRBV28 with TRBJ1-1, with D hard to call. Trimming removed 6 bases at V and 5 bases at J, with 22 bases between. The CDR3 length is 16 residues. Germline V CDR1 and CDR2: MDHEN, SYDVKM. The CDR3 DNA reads TGTGCCAGCAGCGGGTCTTTCGGCACTGGAGGGACTGAAGCTTTCTTT. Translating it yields CASSGSFGTGGTEAFF.

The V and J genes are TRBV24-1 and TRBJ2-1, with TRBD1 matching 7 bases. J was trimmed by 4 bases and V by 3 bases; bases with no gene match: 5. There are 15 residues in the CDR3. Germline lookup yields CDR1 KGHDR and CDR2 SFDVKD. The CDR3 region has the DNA TGTGCCACCAGTGATGTACAGGGGCGGTACAATGAGCAGTTCTTC. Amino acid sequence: CATSDVQGRYNEQFF.

In nucleotides, the CDR3 is TGTGCCTGGAGTGTACCAGGGGCCCGTACGCCCCAGCATTTT. This gives the protein CAWSVPGARTPQHF. The gene calls are TRBV30 and TRBJ1-5; possible D gene TRBD1, 6 bases. Germline V gives CDR1 GTSNPN, CDR2 SVGIG (reference sequence). Trimming cost V 0 bases and J 9 bases, with 15 bases left between them. The CDR3 extends over 14 amino acids.

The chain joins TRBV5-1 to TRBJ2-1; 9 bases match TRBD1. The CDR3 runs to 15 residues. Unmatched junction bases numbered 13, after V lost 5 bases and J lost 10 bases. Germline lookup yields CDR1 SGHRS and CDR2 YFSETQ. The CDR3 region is CASRSGTGPLKEQFF. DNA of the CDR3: TGCGCCAGCAGATCCGGGACAGGGCCTTTAAAGGAGCAGTTCTTC.

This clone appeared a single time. CDR3 protein: CASSLTSGGYTQYF. The DNA for the CDR3 is TGCGCCAGCAGCTTGACTAGCGGGGGGTATACGCAGTATTTT. This chain uses TRBV5-1 with TRBJ2-3, with TRBD2 matching 12 bases. The junction had 1 base not matched to a gene; V was cut back by 1 base and J by 7 bases. From germline, CDR1 is SGHRS and CDR2 YFSETQ. This CDR3 region has 14 residues.

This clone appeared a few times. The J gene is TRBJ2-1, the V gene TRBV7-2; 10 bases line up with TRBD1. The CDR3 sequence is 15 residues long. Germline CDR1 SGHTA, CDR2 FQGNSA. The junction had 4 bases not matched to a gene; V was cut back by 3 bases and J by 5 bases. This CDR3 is CASSFKTGGHNEQFF. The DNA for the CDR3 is TGTGCCAGCAGCTTTAAGACAGGGGGCCACAATGAGCAGTTCTTC.

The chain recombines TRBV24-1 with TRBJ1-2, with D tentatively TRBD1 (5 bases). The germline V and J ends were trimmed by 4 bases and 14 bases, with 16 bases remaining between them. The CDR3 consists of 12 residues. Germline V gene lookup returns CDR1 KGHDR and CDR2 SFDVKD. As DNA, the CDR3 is TGTGCCACCAGTGAGGGGGGACGACCCCCTACCTTC. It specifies CATSEGGRPPTF.

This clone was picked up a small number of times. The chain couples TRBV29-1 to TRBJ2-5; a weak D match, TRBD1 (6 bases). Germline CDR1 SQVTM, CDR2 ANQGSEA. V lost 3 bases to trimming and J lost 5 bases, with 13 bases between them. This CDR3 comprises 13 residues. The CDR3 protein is CSVDGQGWETQYF. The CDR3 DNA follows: TGCAGCGTTGATGGCCAGGGGTGGGAGACCCAGTACTTC.

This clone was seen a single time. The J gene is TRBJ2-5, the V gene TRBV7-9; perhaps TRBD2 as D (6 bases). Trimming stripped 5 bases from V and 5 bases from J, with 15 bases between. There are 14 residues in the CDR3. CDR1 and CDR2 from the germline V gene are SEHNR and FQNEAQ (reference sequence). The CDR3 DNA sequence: TGTGCCAGCAGCCACCCCTGGGAGGTGGAGACCCAGTACTTC. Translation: CASSHPWEVETQYF.

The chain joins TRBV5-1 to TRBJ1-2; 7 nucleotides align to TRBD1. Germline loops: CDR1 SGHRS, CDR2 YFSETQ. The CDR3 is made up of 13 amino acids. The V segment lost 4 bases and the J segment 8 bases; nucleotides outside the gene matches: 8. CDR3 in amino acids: CASSPTGREGYTF. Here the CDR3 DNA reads TGCGCCAGCAGCCCGACAGGGCGAGAGGGCTACACCTTC.

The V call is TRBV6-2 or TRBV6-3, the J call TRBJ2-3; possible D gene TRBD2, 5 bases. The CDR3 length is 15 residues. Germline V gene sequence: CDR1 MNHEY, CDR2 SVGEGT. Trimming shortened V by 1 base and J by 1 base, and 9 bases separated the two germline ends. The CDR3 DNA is TGTGCCAGCAGTTACTTGGAGGACGGCACAGATACGCAGTATTTT. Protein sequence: CASSYLEDGTDTQYF.

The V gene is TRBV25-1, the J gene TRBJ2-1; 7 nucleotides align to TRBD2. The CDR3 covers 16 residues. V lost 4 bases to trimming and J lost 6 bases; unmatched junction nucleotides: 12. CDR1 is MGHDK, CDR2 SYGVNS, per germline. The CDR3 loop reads CASSAAGTISFNEQFF. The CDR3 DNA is TGTGCCAGCAGTGCAGCCGGGACTATATCTTTCAATGAGCAGTTCTTC.

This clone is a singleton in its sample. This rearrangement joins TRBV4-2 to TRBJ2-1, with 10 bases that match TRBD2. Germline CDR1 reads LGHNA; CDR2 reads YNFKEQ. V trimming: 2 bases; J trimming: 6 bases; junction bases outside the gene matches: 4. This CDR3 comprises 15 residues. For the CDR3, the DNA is TGTGCCAGCAGCCAACTAGCGGGGGATTTCAATGAGCAGTTCTTC. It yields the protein CASSQLAGDFNEQFF.

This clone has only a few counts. The CDR3 nucleotides are TGTGCCAGCTCACCACCGGCGGGGGAAAAACTGTTTTTT. Amino acids: CASSPPAGEKLFF. The chain carries TRBV18 and TRBJ1-4; D remains unclear. Germline V gene data show CDR1 as KGHSH and CDR2 as LQKENI. The CDR3 extends over 13 amino acids. Trimming cost V 0 bases and J 8 bases, with 7 bases left between them.

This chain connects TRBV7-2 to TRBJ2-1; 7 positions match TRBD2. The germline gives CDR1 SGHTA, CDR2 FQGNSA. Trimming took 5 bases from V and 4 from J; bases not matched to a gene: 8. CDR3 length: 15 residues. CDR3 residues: CASSRSGTGYNEQFF. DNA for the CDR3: TGTGCCAGCAGCCGGAGCGGGACCGGGTACAATGAGCAGTTCTTC.

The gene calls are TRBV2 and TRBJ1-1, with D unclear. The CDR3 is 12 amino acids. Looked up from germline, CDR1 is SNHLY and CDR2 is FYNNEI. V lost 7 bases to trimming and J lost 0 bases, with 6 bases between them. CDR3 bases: TGTGCCAGCATAAACATGAACACTGAAGCTTTCTTT. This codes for CASINMNTEAFF.

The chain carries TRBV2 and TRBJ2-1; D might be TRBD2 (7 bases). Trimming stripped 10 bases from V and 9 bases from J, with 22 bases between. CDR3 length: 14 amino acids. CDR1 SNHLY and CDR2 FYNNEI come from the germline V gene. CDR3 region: CATRATGGEGEQFF. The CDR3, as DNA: TGTGCCACCAGGGCGACGGGGGGCGAGGGTGAGCAGTTCTTC.

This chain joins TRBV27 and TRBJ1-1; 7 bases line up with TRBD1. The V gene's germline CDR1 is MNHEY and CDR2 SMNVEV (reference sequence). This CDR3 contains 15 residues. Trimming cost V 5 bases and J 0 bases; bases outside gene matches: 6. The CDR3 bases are TGTGCCAGCAGTACCACCGGGACAGTGAACACTGAAGCTTTCTTT. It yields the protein CASSTTGTVNTEAFF.